Below, 16 T cell receptor beta chains from the same sample are listed, as sequenced in a study of cytomegalovirus exposure and HLA in healthy donors. Use of 60 Vbeta and 13 Jbeta primers characterized the PCR. Assay: immunoSEQ multiplex PCR; the TCRdb copy retains only in-frame clones and omits some. The sample spans about 140,000 clones; the ten largest clones claim roughly 2.5%. The sample taken for sequencing was PBMCs. Receptors were obtained from a man aged 35 to 55 in good health and CMV-seronegative.

This chain uses TRBV4-1 with TRBJ1-6; the D is unclear. Per germline, CDR1 MGHRA and CDR2 YSYEKL. This CDR3 contains 15 residues. The V and J ends lost 0 bases and 6 bases respectively, with 9 bases between them. CDR3 nucleotide sequence: TGCGCCAGCAGCCAAGAAGGCGGCCGTAATTCACCCCTCCACTTT. Encoded protein: CASSQEGGRNSPLHF.

The gene calls are TRBV29-1 and TRBJ2-7, with a possible D match to TRBD2 (6 bases). Trimming took off 5 bases at V and 3 bases at J, with 20 bases between the two ends. This CDR3 has 15 amino acids. The germline V gene has CDR1 SQVTM and CDR2 ANQGSEA. The CDR3 sequence: CSVKRGRDSYYEQYF. As DNA, the CDR3 is TGCAGCGTTAAAAGGGGCAGGGACTCCTACTACGAGCAGTACTTC.

This chain connects TRBV10-3 to TRBJ2-2; weak D call: TRBD2 (5 bases). This CDR3 contains 15 residues. Germline CDR1 and CDR2: ENHRY and SYGVKD. V lost 7 bases and J 5 bases, leaving 17 bases between the germline ends. Here the CDR3 DNA reads TGTGCCATCACTGTCGGCACCCCGGGGACCGGGGAGCTGTTTTTT. This sequence encodes CAITVGTPGTGELFF.

CDR3 amino acids: CASSARTGPNYGYTF. CDR3 DNA: TGTGCCAGCAGTGCTAGGACAGGGCCTAACTATGGCTACACCTTC. V gene TRBV6-4 combines with J gene TRBJ1-2; 8 bases map to TRBD1. There are 15 residues in the CDR3. The germline gives CDR1 MRHNA, CDR2 SNTAGT. V was pared by 4 bases and J by 0 bases, with 4 bases of the junction left unmatched.

The chain couples TRBV4-3 to TRBJ2-7; 7 bases line up with TRBD1. Germline trimming cut 1 base from V and 4 bases from J; bases unmatched to any gene: 4. Germline V gene sequence: CDR1 LGHNA, CDR2 YSLEER. This CDR3 has 14 amino acids. The CDR3 sequence: CASSQVPTGYEQYF. CDR3 in DNA: TGCGCCAGCAGCCAAGTTCCGACAGGGTACGAGCAGTACTTC.

The V gene is TRBV29-1, the J gene TRBJ2-3; D is undetermined. Germline V CDR1 and CDR2: SQVTM, ANQGSEA. V was cut by 7 bases and J by 2 bases, with 16 bases left in between. The length of the CDR3 is 14 residues. The CDR3 DNA reads TGCAGCGCAGGCACGTTGCGCTCCACAGATACGCAGTATTTT. Protein: CSAGTLRSTDTQYF.

V is TRBV28 and J is TRBJ1-1; a weak D match, TRBD1 (5 bases). CDR3 length: 15 amino acids. CDR1 is MDHEN, CDR2 SYDVKM, per germline. Trimming removed 1 base at V and 0 bases at J, with 9 bases between. In DNA form, the CDR3 reads TGTGCCAGCAGTTTATTCTCAGGGATGAACACTGAAGCTTTCTTT. Its protein is CASSLFSGMNTEAFF.

The chain is built from TRBV4-3 and TRBJ2-5, with a possible D match to TRBD1 (6 bases). The CDR3 sequence is 15 residues long. Germline CDR1 LGHNA, CDR2 YSLEER. Trimming removed 2 bases from V and 4 bases from J, with 14 bases in between. Here the CDR3 DNA reads TGCGCCAGCAGCCAAACTATACAGGGTCGAGAGACCCAGTACTTC. It yields the protein CASSQTIQGRETQYF.

The rearrangement links TRBV7-2 to TRBJ2-5, with 7 bases lining up with TRBD2. The CDR3 runs 14 residues. V trimming: 5 bases; J trimming: 1 base; junction bases outside the gene matches: 4. Germline CDR1 and CDR2: SGHTA and FQGNSA. The DNA of the CDR3 is TGTGCCAGCAGCCTTAGCGGGCCCCAAGAGACCCAGTACTTC. Its translation is CASSLSGPQETQYF.

V gene TRBV9 combines with J gene TRBJ1-5; D is possibly TRBD1 (6 bases). The CDR3 sequence is 15 residues long. Germline V gene data show CDR1 as SGDLS and CDR2 as YYNGEE. Trimming shortened V by 7 bases and J by 0 bases, and 14 bases separated the two germline ends. The CDR3 bases are TGTGCCAGCGGCAGGGGTGGTAGTAGCAATCAGCCCCAGCATTTT. Amino acids: CASGRGGSSNQPQHF.

The chain joins TRBV6-5 to TRBJ1-2; 7 nucleotides line up with TRBD1. The CDR3 length is 15 residues. J gave up 4 bases and V 6 bases, and 11 bases lay outside the gene matches. From germline, CDR1 is MNHEY and CDR2 SVGAGI. Written as DNA, the CDR3 is TGTGCCAGCAGCGGGACAGCCCTACGTCCCTATGGCTACACCTTC. Translated: CASSGTALRPYGYTF.

The chain recombines TRBV4-2 with TRBJ1-2; D is ambiguous. The CDR3 runs 15 residues. Trimming stripped 0 bases from V and 0 bases from J, with 8 bases between. Germline V gene data show CDR1 as LGHNA and CDR2 as YNFKEQ. CDR3 sequence reads: CASSQEAGTNYGYTF. The CDR3 DNA reads TGTGCCAGCAGCCAAGAGGCAGGTACTAACTATGGCTACACCTTC.

V gene TRBV7-2 combines with J gene TRBJ1-6; 8 bases map to TRBD1. The CDR3 length is 15 residues. Unmatched junction bases numbered 3, after V lost 1 base and J lost 7 bases. Germline V gene data show CDR1 as SGHTA and CDR2 as FQGNSA. CDR3 residues: CASSLGGQGNSPLHF. The DNA of the CDR3 is TGTGCCAGCAGCTTAGGCGGACAGGGAAATTCACCCCTCCACTTT. Full variable domain (missing parts from reference TRBV7-2 and TRBJ1-6): GAGVSQSPSNKVTEKGKDVELRCDPISGHTALYWYRQSLGQGLEFLIYFQGNSAPDKSGLPSDRFSAERTGGSVSTLTIQRTQQEDSAVYLCASSLGGQGNSPLHFGNGTRLTVT.

Notes on this clone: The sample carries other DNA sequences with the same CDR3. The chain couples TRBV27 to TRBJ1-1; no clear D gene. V lost 5 bases and J lost 0, with 7 bases in between. From germline, CDR1 is MNHEY and CDR2 SMNVEV (reference sequence). The length of the CDR3 is 13 residues. The CDR3, as DNA: TGTGCCAGCAGTCCCTCAGTGAACACTGAAGCTTTCTTT. Residues: CASSPSVNTEAFF.

V gene TRBV9 combines with J gene TRBJ2-1; D remains ambiguous. The germline gives CDR1 SGDLS, CDR2 YYNGEE. This CDR3 comprises 13 residues. V was shortened by 0 bases and J by 9 bases, with 10 bases between the two germline ends. The CDR3 DNA reads TGTGCCAGCAGCGTAGGACTGATAGGTGAGCAGTTCTTC. Residues: CASSVGLIGEQFF.

The chain carries TRBV7-2 and TRBJ1-1, with TRBD1 matching over 10 bases. V lost 2 bases and J lost 3; bases outside the gene matches: 9. This CDR3 spans 17 amino acids. Germline values: CDR1 SGHTA, CDR2 FQGNSA. The DNA for the CDR3 is TGTGCCAGCAGCTTAATGACAGGGGGCTATGAGGACACTGAAGCTTTCTTT. Translating it yields CASSLMTGGYEDTEAFF.